The T cell receptor beta chain described here comes from a study of cytomegalovirus exposure and HLA in healthy donors. The PCR was carried out with 60 Vbeta primers and 13 Jbeta primers. The method was immunoSEQ multiplex PCR; TCRdb's version includes in-frame clones alone and lacks a portion of them. The sample shows 150,000 or so clones, around 76% of them seen only once. CDR1 and CDR2 (germline): SGHRS, YFSETQ. The CDR3 has 15 amino acids. V was clipped by 1 base and J by 5 bases; unmatched bases: 7. A word on this clone: The antigen is unknown.

Study findings and constraints: As confirmed in vitro, a few CMV-associated chains were specific for CMV antigens. For cytomegalovirus status, the classifier reportedly gave diagnoses with high specificity and sensitivity. V- and J-gene trimming of TCR beta was linked (in a later analysis) to a missense DCLRE1C variant.

Sequenced sample: PBMCs. The V and J genes are TRBV5-1 and TRBJ2-5, with 8 bases matching TRBD1. This sequence was found in a female donor in good health and CMV-seronegative. The CDR3 DNA reads TGCGCCAGCAGCTTGCCAGGGGGCCAATTGGAGACCCAGTACTTC. Its translation: CASSLPGGQLETQYF.